A single sample gave rise to the 29 T cell receptor beta chains below, sequenced in a study of blood T cells in healthy people across ages. Combining a sample-barcoded 5' primer with a J-beta primer mix, a second PCR ran for about 7 to 12 cycles. A single record per CDR3 protein comes from TCRdb applying MiXCR to the 5' RACE reads. Counted here are 650,000 to 1,000,000 distinct CDR3 sequences, around 36% occurring once; the ten biggest clones make up under 15%. Sequencing input: blood. The receptors were gathered from a man between 18 and 35 years old in good health.

CDR3 nucleotide sequence: TGTGCCAGCAGTTTAATTCAGGGACCAGGTCAGCCCCAGCATTTT. This gives the protein CASSLIQGPGQPQHF. The chain links TRBV12-3 or TRBV12-4 to TRBJ1-5; tentative D call: TRBD1 (5 bases). This CDR3 has 15 amino acids. Trimming removed 2 bases from V and 6 bases from J, with 14 bases in between.

Notes on this clonotype: One junction end disagrees with the germline gene, perhaps due to a read error. The gene calls are TRBV7-7 and TRBJ2-3, with D possibly TRBD1 on 5 matching bases. From germline, CDR1 is SSHAT and CDR2 FNYEAQ (reference sequence). This CDR3 region has 13 residues. The CDR3 loop is CASSFSATGTQYF. CDR3 in DNA: TGTGCTAGCAGCTTTTCTGCCACAGGTACGCAGTATTTT. The variable domain in full, completed from reference TRBV7-7 and TRBJ2-3, reads GAGVSQSPRYKVTKRGQDVTLRCDPISSHATLYWYQQALGQGPEFLTYFNYEAQPDKSGLPSDRFSAERPEGSISTLTIQRTEQRDSAMYRCASSFSATGTQYFGPGTRLTVL.

This clonotype has only one observation. The chain joins TRBV6-1 to TRBJ2-4, with D perhaps TRBD1 (6 bases). The CDR3 length is 16 residues. Germline lookup yields CDR1 MNHNS and CDR2 SASEGT. V was clipped by 6 bases and J by 2 bases, with 17 bases between them. CDR3 sequence (DNA): TGTGCCAGCAGAAGGCAGGGGCAGGAGTCCAAAAACATTCAGTACTTC. Translation: CASRRQGQESKNIQYF.

A few counts support this clonotype. This chain connects TRBV20-1 to TRBJ1-2, with TRBD1 identical over 7 bases. Germline V lookup: CDR1 DFQATT, CDR2 SNEGSKA (reference sequence). CDR3 length equals 14 residues. Trimming cost V 6 bases and J 4 bases; bases outside gene matches: 11. This CDR3 is CSAKTGDRFYGYTF. In DNA, the CDR3 is TGCAGTGCCAAGACGGGGGACAGATTCTATGGCTACACCTTC.

The CDR3 sequence is CASSTNGAQRADTQYF. The CDR3 DNA reads TGTGCCAGCAGCACTAACGGGGCGCAAAGAGCAGATACGCAGTATTTT. The rearrangement uses TRBV12-3 or TRBV12-4 and TRBJ2-3, with D perhaps TRBD1 or TRBD2 (5 bases each). V lost 6 bases and J lost 4, with 20 bases in between. CDR3 size: 16 residues.

The rearrangement links TRBV7-2 to TRBJ2-5, with 9 bases that match TRBD2. CDR1 and CDR2 from the germline V gene are SGHTA and FQGNSA. CDR3 size: 16 residues. V was clipped by 5 bases and J by 7 bases; unmatched bases: 14. The CDR3 sequence: CASSTRTSALRGTQYF. Here the CDR3 DNA reads TGTGCCAGCAGCACTAGGACTAGCGCCCTAAGAGGGACCCAGTACTTC.

This clonotype has just a few counts. The genes are TRBV12-3 or TRBV12-4 and TRBJ2-3; TRBD2 might be the D (6 bases). The germline V and J ends were trimmed by 5 bases and 3 bases, with 15 bases remaining between them. There are 15 residues in the CDR3. The CDR3 region is CASSQSGRHTDTQYF. CDR3 DNA: TGTGCCAGCAGTCAGTCCGGGAGACATACAGATACGCAGTATTTT.

The CDR3: CSARTPGGTVSYEQYF. Written as DNA, the CDR3 is TGCAGTGCTAGAACCCCCGGAGGGACAGTCTCCTACGAGCAGTACTTC. The gene calls are TRBV20-1 and TRBJ2-7; D might be TRBD1 (7 bases). Germline V lookup: CDR1 DFQATT, CDR2 SNEGSKA (reference sequence). The CDR3 runs 16 residues. Trimming took 2 bases from V and 0 from J, leaving 17 bases between them.

J is TRBJ2-4 and V is TRBV20-1, with a weak D call TRBD2 (5 bases). The DNA end is a closer match to TRBJ2-7, so the J assignment may be wrong. This CDR3 is built from 12 residues. CDR1 is DFQATT and CDR2 is SNEGSKA in the germline V gene (reference sequence). This chain's CDR3 is CSALDEGSEQYF. CDR3 sequence (DNA): TGCAGTGCCCTAGACGAGGGCTCCGAGCAGTACTTC.

The J gene is TRBJ2-5, the V gene TRBV20-1; TRBD2 matches at 8 bases. The germline V gene encodes CDR1 DFQATT and CDR2 SNEGSKA (reference sequence). The V segment lost 4 bases and the J segment 11 bases; nucleotides outside the gene matches: 15. The CDR3 is made up of 14 amino acids. The CDR3 DNA follows: TGCAGTGCTATCCTTTCGGTAGCGGGGAATGAGCAGTACTTC. Protein: CSAILSVAGNEQYF.

This clonotype was counted many times. The chain uses TRBV6-2 or TRBV6-3 and TRBJ2-7; no clear D gene. V lost 8 bases, J lost 7 bases, and 27 bases lay in between. The length of the CDR3 is 16 residues. The germline V gene has CDR1 MNHEY and CDR2 SVGEGT. Here the CDR3 DNA reads TGTGCCAGCGTGGTTCGGCAGACAAAGTTGATCAATGAGCAGTACTTC. Translation: CASVVRQTKLINEQYF.

This clonotype was detected only a few times. The chain combines TRBV7-2 with TRBJ2-5, with D unclear. CDR1 is SGHTA and CDR2 is FQGNSA in the germline V gene. The V and J ends lost 5 bases and 5 bases respectively, with 15 bases between them. CDR3 length: 14 amino acids. This CDR3 is CASSQTWPAETQYF. The CDR3 DNA reads as TGTGCCAGCAGCCAAACTTGGCCGGCGGAGACCCAGTACTTC.

As concerns this clonotype: This sequence may be a read error, since a much larger clone differs from it by one base. The chain joins TRBV7-2 to TRBJ2-5; no clear D. V lost 3 bases to trimming and J lost 1 base, with 9 bases between them. This CDR3 region has 14 residues. Per germline, CDR1 SGHTA and CDR2 FQGNSA. The CDR3 loop is CASSFARTQETQYF. CDR3 sequence (DNA): TGTGCCAGCAGCTTCGCGAGGACCCAAGAGACCCAGTACTTC. The complete variable domain, with remaining parts taken from reference TRBV7-2 and TRBJ2-5, reads GAGVSQSPSNKVTEKGKDVELRCDPISGHTALYWYRQSLGQGLEFLIYFQGNSAPDKSGLPSDRFSAERTGGSVSTLTIQRTQQEDSAVYLCASSFARTQETQYFGPGTRLLVL.

The chain carries TRBV4-1 and TRBJ2-3, with TRBD1 identical over 11 bases. Trimming took 3 bases from V and 6 from J; bases not matched to a gene: 8. This CDR3 region has 16 residues. CDR1 MGHRA and CDR2 YSYEKL come from the germline V gene. CDR3 in amino acids: CASSHPTGTGGDTQYF. Here the CDR3 DNA reads TGCGCCAGCAGCCATCCAACCGGGACAGGGGGGGATACGCAGTATTTT.

The chain couples TRBV5-1 to TRBJ1-2; D gene uncertain. V was cut by 4 bases and J by 3 bases, with 10 bases left in between. Germline assignment: CDR1 SGHRS and CDR2 YFSETQ. The CDR3 totals 13 residues. In nucleotides, the CDR3 is TGCGCCAGCAGCGGAGATATATACTATGGCTACACCTTC. Amino acid sequence: CASSGDIYYGYTF.

With regard to this clonotype: A much larger clone differs from this one at a single base, so this may be a read error. The genes are TRBV9 and TRBJ2-1, with a tentative D call TRBD2 (5 bases). This CDR3 is built from 13 residues. The germline V gene has CDR1 SGDLS and CDR2 YYNGEE. V was pared by 3 bases and J by 6 bases, with 10 bases between. The CDR3 region is CASSGEAVNEQFF. The CDR3 bases are TGTGCCAGCAGCGGAGAAGCGGTCAATGAGCAGTTCTTC.

The rearrangement links TRBV7-9 to TRBJ2-5, with D unclear. The V gene's germline CDR1 is SEHNR and CDR2 FQNEAQ (reference sequence). CDR3 length: 13 amino acids. V was pared by 5 bases and J by 3 bases, with 10 bases between. The CDR3 DNA sequence: TGTGCCAGCAGCCCCGAATCCGAAGAGACCCAGTACTTC. Translation: CASSPESEETQYF.

The CDR3 DNA reads as TGTGCCAGCAGTCGGTCAATCCGGTACAATGAGCAGTTCTTC. Translated: CASSRSIRYNEQFF. V and J are TRBV12-3 or TRBV12-4 and TRBJ2-1; the D is unclear. Trimming cost V 5 bases and J 4 bases, with 12 bases left between them. This CDR3 is 14 amino acids long.

The V call is TRBV9, the J call TRBJ1-2; D is ambiguous. V shed 2 bases and J shed 4 bases, with 12 bases lying between them. In germline, CDR1 is SGDLS, CDR2 YYNGEE. CDR3 length equals 14 residues. CDR3 in amino acids: CASSVGSSSYGYTF. CDR3 DNA sequence: TGTGCCAGCAGCGTCGGTAGTTCGAGCTATGGCTACACCTTC.

There are many counts of this clonotype. V usage is TRBV7-9 and J usage is TRBJ2-3, with 14 bases aligning to TRBD2. Per the germline V gene, CDR1 is SEHNR and CDR2 is FQNEAQ (reference sequence). V lost 5 bases and J lost 5; bases outside the gene matches: 6. The CDR3 sequence is 16 residues long. The chain's CDR3 is CASSPGLAGEGDTQYF. For the CDR3, the DNA is TGTGCCAGCAGCCCGGGACTAGCGGGGGAAGGAGATACGCAGTATTTT. The full variable domain, rest sourced from reference TRBV7-9 and TRBJ2-3, is DTGVSQNPRHKITKRGQNVTFRCDPISEHNRLYWYRQTLGQGPEFLTYFQNEAQLEKSRLLSDRFSAERPKGSFSTLEIQRTEQGDSAMYLCASSPGLAGEGDTQYFGPGTRLTVL.

There are many counts of this clonotype. J is TRBJ2-5 and V is TRBV7-8; 9 bases are shared with TRBD1. The CDR3 extends over 15 amino acids. Germline V gene data show CDR1 as SGHVS and CDR2 as FQNEAQ. J lost 2 bases, V lost 6 bases, and 7 bases had no gene match. The CDR3: CASRATGTGQETQYF. The CDR3, as DNA: TGTGCCAGCAGGGCCACCGGGACAGGGCAAGAGACCCAGTACTTC.

This chain joins TRBV6-5 and TRBJ1-1; 7 positions match TRBD1. The CDR3 spans 13 residues. CDR1 is MNHEY and CDR2 is SVGAGI in the germline V gene. V dropped 6 bases and J dropped 4; count of bases not matched to a gene: 5. CDR3 amino acids: CASSHRGTTEAFF. CDR3 DNA sequence: TGTGCCAGCAGCCACAGGGGTACCACTGAAGCTTTCTTT.

Turning to this clonotype: An end of the junction differs from the germline gene, which may be a read error. V gene TRBV5-1 combines with J gene TRBJ2-3; the match to TRBD2 covers 11 bases. The germline V gene has CDR1 SGHRS and CDR2 YFSETQ. The CDR3 has 16 amino acids. In nucleotides, the CDR3 is TGCGCCAACAGCTTGCTCGCTAGCGGGAGGACAGATACGCAGTATTTT. It codes for CANSLLASGRTDTQYF.

The chain employs TRBV7-2 and TRBJ2-5; tentative D call: TRBD1 (6 bases). Judging by the DNA end, TRBJ2-7 fits better; the J call may be wrong. The CDR3 loop spans 15 amino acids. The germline V gene encodes CDR1 SGHTA and CDR2 FQGNSA. DNA for the CDR3: TGTGCCAGCAGCTTAGTTGCCCAGGGGCACTACGAGCAGTACTTC. Translated, it gives CASSLVAQGHYEQYF.

This clonotype has a count of ten or more. The chain is built from TRBV29-1 and TRBJ2-1; D is unclear. This CDR3 is 16 amino acids long. Germline CDR1 is SQVTM and CDR2 is ANQGSEA. The ends were cut back, 0 bases at V and 0 bases at J, with 12 bases in the middle. CDR3 protein: CSVEDTAESSYNEQFF. The CDR3 nucleotides read TGCAGCGTTGAAGATACGGCAGAGAGCTCCTACAATGAGCAGTTCTTC.

This clonotype has more than one count but fewer than ten. The chain uses TRBV4-2 and TRBJ1-2; tentative D call: TRBD1 (5 bases). CDR3 length: 16 amino acids. V was cut by 2 bases and J by 8 bases, with 21 bases left in between. CDR1 is LGHNA, CDR2 YNFKEQ, per germline. The CDR3 here is CASSQPMATGPGGYTF. CDR3 in DNA: TGTGCCAGCAGCCAACCCATGGCTACAGGACCGGGGGGCTACACCTTC.

This sequence joins TRBV21-1 and TRBJ2-3. TRBV21-1 is deemed a pseudogene. The CDR3 consists of 13 residues. CDR3 protein: CASSKDTTDTQYF. The CDR3 DNA follows: TGTGCCAGCAGCAAAGACACGACAGATACGCAGTATTTT.

The chain joins TRBV3-1 to TRBJ1-4; no firm D call. V gave up 2 bases and J gave up 0 bases, with 7 bases separating them. Germline V gene sequence: CDR1 LGHDT, CDR2 YNNKEL (reference sequence). This CDR3 has 15 residues. The CDR3 sequence is CASSQPTTTNEKLFF. In DNA, the CDR3 is TGTGCCAGCAGCCAACCCACAACAACTAATGAAAAACTGTTTTTT.

As regards this clonotype: Given a much more abundant clone one base away, this may be a read error. DNA for the CDR3: TGTGCCAGCAGCCAGTCGTCATTCGTGGCCAGGAGTGATGAGCAGTACTTC. This gives the protein CASSQSSFVARSDEQYF. The chain couples TRBV11-2 to TRBJ2-4, with D unclear. Per the germline V gene, CDR1 is SGHAT and CDR2 is FQNNGV. CDR3 length: 17 amino acids. V was shortened by 5 bases and J by 13 bases, with 30 bases between the two germline ends.